A single sample is the source of the 13 T cell receptor beta chains below, sequenced in a study of T cell responses to AZD1222 COVID-19 vaccine (dated by TCRdb to the early 2020s). This specimen's time point label, per the study, means: baseline before first vaccination. Libraries came from the immunoSEQ multiplex PCR assay. TCRdb retrieved this table from immuneACCESS and kept in-frame rearrangements only. Not all clones are present; in checked studies, unresolved V genes account for under half, and no reason is known for the remainder. In this sample the table shows 95,000 or so clones, 70% to 90% of which occur a single time. Together, the top ten hold 3.7% of the sample. The sample in question was peripheral blood, obtained on day 0 of AZD1222 vaccination. The receptors shown here come from an adult in good health.

In this sample, this clone turned up once. V usage is TRBV7-9 and J usage is TRBJ2-3; TRBD2 is a possible D gene (6 bases). Deletions cut 1 base from V and 2 bases from J, with 16 bases between. The CDR3 spans 17 residues. The germline V gene has CDR1 SEHNR and CDR2 FQNEAQ (reference sequence). The CDR3 reads CASSLVPRGLITDTQYF. The CDR3 DNA is TGTGCCAGCAGCTTAGTACCGCGGGGCCTTATCACAGATACGCAGTATTTT. The full variable domain, in which reference TRBV7-9 and TRBJ2-3 provide the parts outside the CDR3, is DTGVSQNPRHKITKRGQNVTFRCDPISEHNRLYWYRQTLGQGPEFLTYFQNEAQLEKSRLLSDRFSAERPKGSFSTLEIQRTEQGDSAMYLCASSLVPRGLITDTQYFGPGTRLTVL.

The chain couples TRBV4-1 to TRBJ2-4; 10 bases fit TRBD2. Germline V gives CDR1 MGHRA, CDR2 YSYEKL. V shed 0 bases, J shed 11 bases, and the junction held 10 bases outside the gene matches. CDR3 length: 16 amino acids. For the CDR3, the DNA is TGCGCCAGCAGCCAAGATTCCAGCGGGGGGGTGTTCGTTCAGTACTTC. Translating it yields CASSQDSSGGVFVQYF.

The chain links TRBV7-5 to TRBJ1-1; the listed D gene, TRBD1, was not tested against the DNA. TRBV7-5 is flagged as a pseudogene. This CDR3 comprises 14 residues. CDR3 sequence: CARSDGQIDTEAFF. The CDR3 coding sequence is TGTGCCAGGAGCGATGGGCAGATCGACACTGAAGCTTTCTTT.

The chain employs TRBV5-1 and TRBJ2-2; 11 positions agree with TRBD1. J lost 1 base, V lost 2 bases, and 13 bases had no gene match. Germline values: CDR1 SGHRS, CDR2 YFSETQ. The CDR3 length is 20 residues. DNA for the CDR3: TGCGCCAGCAGCTTCCTACCGGGACAGGGGGATTATGGGAACACCGGGGAGCTGTTTTTT. It encodes CASSFLPGQGDYGNTGELFF.

This chain uses TRBV5-1 with TRBJ2-7; D might be TRBD1 (5 bases). CDR1 and CDR2 (germline): SGHRS, YFSETQ. CDR3 length: 15 residues. V was clipped by 0 bases and J by 3 bases, with 13 bases between them. CDR3 loop: CASSLGWGPDYEQYF. The CDR3 region has the DNA TGCGCCAGCAGCTTGGGATGGGGCCCGGACTACGAGCAGTACTTC. Complete variable domain (other parts from reference TRBV5-1 and TRBJ2-7): KAGVTQTPRYLIKTRGQQVTLSCSPISGHRSVSWYQQTPGQGLQFLFEYFSETQRNKGNFPGRFSGRQFSNSRSEMNVSTLELGDSALYLCASSLGWGPDYEQYFGPGTRLTVT.

The count of this clone is one. The rearrangement uses TRBV7-9 and TRBJ1-1; D gene unclear. Germline lookup yields CDR1 SEHNR and CDR2 FQNEAQ (reference sequence). Trimming cost V 8 bases and J 3 bases, with 10 bases left between them. The CDR3 length is 12 residues. The CDR3 loop is CASRSGDTEAFF. CDR3 bases: TGTGCCAGCCGTTCTGGGGACACTGAAGCTTTCTTT.

The chain employs TRBV10-3 and TRBJ2-7, with 10 bases lining up with TRBD1. The CDR3 is made up of 18 amino acids. With 3 bases clipped from V and 4 bases from J, the junction kept 15 bases outside the gene matches. Germline V gives CDR1 ENHRY, CDR2 SYGVKD. Here the CDR3 reads CAISDYGKTGGLKYEQYF. The CDR3 DNA sequence: TGTGCCATCAGTGACTACGGAAAGACAGGGGGCTTAAAATACGAGCAGTACTTC.

This chain connects TRBV11-3 to TRBJ1-5, with 9 bases fitting TRBD1. Germline V lookup: CDR1 SGHNT, CDR2 YENEEA. After removal of 5 bases from V and 5 bases from J, the junction contained 4 bases not matched to a gene. The CDR3 sequence is 14 residues long. The CDR3 loop reads CASSRTGGYQPQHF. DNA of the CDR3: TGTGCCAGCAGCCGAACAGGGGGCTATCAGCCCCAGCATTTT. The entire variable domain, with the rest obtained from reference TRBV11-3 and TRBJ1-5, is as follows: EAGVVQSPRYKIIEKKQPVAFWCNPISGHNTLYWYLQNLGQGPELLIRYENEEAVDDSQLPKDRFSAERLKGVDSTLKIQPAELGDSAVYLCASSRTGGYQPQHFGDGTRLSIL.

This chain joins TRBV2 and TRBJ1-5, with 7 bases that match TRBD1. CDR3 length equals 14 residues. In germline, CDR1 is SNHLY, CDR2 FYNNEI. The J segment lost 0 bases and the V segment lost 6 bases, leaving 2 bases of the junction unmatched. The CDR3 region is CASRTGYSNQPQHF. In nucleotides, the CDR3 is TGTGCCAGCAGGACAGGGTATAGCAATCAGCCCCAGCATTTT.

The chain recombines TRBV9 with TRBJ1-2; 8 bases align to TRBD1. Germline V gives CDR1 SGDLS, CDR2 YYNGEE. V lost 5 bases, J lost 5 bases, and 8 bases stayed unmatched. This CDR3 is 14 amino acids long. CDR3 DNA sequence: TGTGCCAGCAGGACCGGGACAGGCGGTTATGGCTACACCTTC. Amino acid sequence: CASRTGTGGYGYTF.

V usage is TRBV3-1 (or the pseudogene TRBV3-2) and J usage is TRBJ1-1; TRBD1 might be the D (5 bases). Trimming left V 0 bases short and J 3 bases short, with 26 bases between. Germline CDR1 reads LGHDT; CDR2 reads YNNKEL (reference sequence). CDR3 length: 20 amino acids. CDR3 sequence: CASSQETRDGREVSYTEAFF. As DNA, the CDR3 is TGTGCCAGCAGCCAAGAAACCCGAGATGGCAGGGAGGTTTCGTACACTGAAGCTTTCTTT.

This clone was seen once. The chain couples TRBV5-8 to TRBJ1-6, with D possibly TRBD1 on 5 matching bases. Per the germline V gene, CDR1 is SGHTS and CDR2 is YDEGEE. The CDR3 length is 17 residues. Trimming pared 4 bases from V and 0 bases from J, leaving 14 bases between. In DNA, the CDR3 is TGTGCCAGCAGCGCCGGGACTTCTTACTCCTATAATTCACCCCTCCACTTT. Translated, it gives CASSAGTSYSYNSPLHF.

The chain recombines TRBV6-5 with TRBJ2-1; D is ambiguous. The CDR3 sequence is 13 residues long. V lost 2 bases, J lost 2 bases, and 4 bases lay in between. Per germline, CDR1 MNHEY and CDR2 SVGAGI. Here the CDR3 DNA reads TGTGCCAGCAGTTACGGGACCTACAATGAGCAGTTCTTC. Protein product: CASSYGTYNEQFF.